The entry below describes one TCR beta chain. What this receptor recognizes is not known. No clone much larger than this one lies a single base away; base qualities are absent. Using the deep immunoSEQ assay, multiplex PCR amplified TCR CDR3 regions from genomic DNA. Genomic DNA extracted from each cell subset was distributed evenly over all wells of several immunoSEQ 96-well plates, and each plate served as one replicate. Each replicate PCR for sorted subsets received roughly 200 ng genomic DNA, equal to roughly 33,000 T cell genomes. Purified libraries were measured with a Qubit 3.0 fluorometer, size-checked on a Bioanalyzer 2100, and measured again with the KAPA Library Quantification kit. Every immunoSEQ 96-well plate was sequenced on a separate single-read 150-cycle Illumina NextSeq 550 flow cell. Per the authors' processing: The immunoSEQ output contained only junctional sequences without quality scores, so filtering could not match that applied to full-length reads. Sequences were annotated with PyIR, a Python wrapper for IgBLAST v1.9, and V/J genes and CDR3 were assigned using IMGT germline references. Reads were removed for weak V/J assignments (E-value above 1e-6), missing CDR3, stop codons, out-of-frame junctions, or ambiguous translated residues. V3J clonotypes were defined as sequences sharing the same inferred V gene, J gene, and CDR3 amino acid sequence. The percentage overlap between two repertoires was calculated by dividing the number of shared unique clonotypes by the size of the smaller repertoire. Richness of each repertoire was evaluated using RTK rarefaction, the Chao1 estimator, and Recon v2.1 estimates of unobserved clonotypes. For all TCRbeta clonotypes obtained by the gDNA method from a handful of donors, generation probabilities were computed with OLGA. The immuneACCESS repertoire file appears here via TCRdb, limited to in-frame rearrangements. These files lack a portion of the clones; in checked studies, under half of the deficit traces to unresolved V genes, and the cause of the others is not known. The V and J calls and clone size are taken from that table; D and trimming were inferred from the DNA. Within this sample are approximately 1,500,000 clones, with 95% to 99% of them counted one time only. The top ten clonotypes cover roughly 0.45% of the sample.

This specimen belongs to a study of shared clonotypes between healthy human individuals (dated by TCRdb to 2020 to 2022). Some background on the complete study: The cohort comprised a couple of women and a few men aged 18 to 49 years. For each donor, CD4 naive and CD4 memory were each given three plates, CD8 naive was given two plates, and CD8 memory was given one plate. The study deeply sequenced blood TCR repertoires of roughly five healthy adults to estimate repertoire size and the extent of clonotype sharing between individuals. To increase sequencing depth and limit assay-specific biases, TCR repertoire library preparation and sequencing were carried out by different laboratories using diverse techniques. Each donor's leukapheresis produced roughly between roughly 0.85 and 10 billion PBMCs.

The donors were healthy, HIV-negative adults who had no recently reported acute infections or vaccinations. All donors were Caucasian adults living in Nashville, Tennessee, USA. Magnetic negative selection was used to enrich CD4+ T cells, after which naive cells were positively selected on CD45RA and the negative fraction became the memory subset. After blood collection by leukapheresis, PBMCs were isolated using Ficoll-Histopaque density gradient centrifugation and then cryopreserved in the vapor phase of liquid nitrogen. Purity and quantity of every magnetically sorted T cell population were checked by analytical flow cytometry. From each sorted fraction, genomic DNA was isolated and quantified by UV absorbance on a Nanodrop 2000c. Reading the germline V gene gives CDR1 SGHTA and CDR2 FQGNSA. V is cut by 1 base and J by 8 bases, and the space between the germline ends is 11 bases. There are 13 amino acids in the CDR3, from cysteine to phenylalanine inclusive. This entry keeps only the CDR3 DNA: 39 bases, framed from base 1.

Overall study results and their limits: Because the study included only a small number of donors, the genetic and exposure-history diversity represented was limited. Across four donors, approximately 4.9% of naive CD4, roughly 3.5% of naive CD8, approximately 2.5% of memory CD4, and 0.4% to 0.45% of memory CD8 clonotypes were shared. Larger estimated clonotype richness was generally found for naive subsets than for memory subsets. Rarefaction of sorted-subset datasets indicated incomplete sequencing despite the large sequencing depth. Sampling was restricted to blood, and TCR repertoires in tissues likely differ from the TCR repertoires found in blood. Pairwise subsampling led to the expectation that sequencing depth would affect the degree of clonotype sharing among donors. Higher generation probabilities were observed for clonotypes shared by all four sorted-subset donors than for non-shared clonotypes.

Sequenced sample: naive CD4+ T cells sorted from blood. The cell subset or site tag for this specimen amounts to: CD45RA+ positively selected. Recombination connected TRBV7-2 to TRBJ1-2, with the D gene not clear enough to name. The receptor's source is a man aged 30 to 39 in good health. The CDR3 amino acid sequence is: CASSLGSPGGYTF. The base sequence is TGTGCCAGCAGCTTAGGTAGTCCGGGGGGCTACACCTTC.